This T cell receptor (beta chain) appears in the sequencing data of a study of blood T cell repertoires in COVID-19. Study information: PBMCs, B-cell-depleted T cells, or T cells provided the cDNA or gDNA that made up the material.

V was clipped by 0 bases and J by 2 bases; unmatched bases: 7. This CDR3 has 18 amino acids. Germline V CDR1 and CDR2: LGHDT, YNNKEL (reference sequence). In the study's own analysis: Reference gene primer amplification in the assay estimated nucleated cell counts. Sequencing used immunoSEQ multiplex PCR; TCRdb keeps in-frame clones, though not all of them. The V and J calls and the clone size are those of that table, but D and trimming were determined from the DNA. This repertoire shows more than 95,000 clones, about 90% found once; its top ten account for more than 14%. V usage is TRBV3-1 (or the pseudogene TRBV3-2) and J usage is TRBJ2-3, with 11 bases lining up with TRBD2. Sequences were obtained from peripheral blood. This clonotype originated in a man aged 50 or older with acute or convalescent COVID-19. CDR3 loop: CASSQESGLAAITDTQYF. The CDR3 DNA follows: TGTGCCAGCAGCCAAGAATCGGGACTAGCGGCCATCACAGATACGCAGTATTTT.